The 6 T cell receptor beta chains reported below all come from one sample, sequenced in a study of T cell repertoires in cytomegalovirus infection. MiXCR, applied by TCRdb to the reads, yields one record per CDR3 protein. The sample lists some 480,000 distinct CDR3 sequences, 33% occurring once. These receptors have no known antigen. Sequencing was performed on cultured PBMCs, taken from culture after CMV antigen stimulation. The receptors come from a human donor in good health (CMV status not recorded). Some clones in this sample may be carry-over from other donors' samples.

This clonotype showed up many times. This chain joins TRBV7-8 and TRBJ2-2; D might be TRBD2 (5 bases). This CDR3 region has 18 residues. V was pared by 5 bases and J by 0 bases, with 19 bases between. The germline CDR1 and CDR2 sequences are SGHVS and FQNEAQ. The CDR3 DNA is TGTGCCAGCAGCCTGCGACGGAGGTCAACCTCGAACACCGGGGAGCTGTTTTTT. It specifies CASSLRRRSTSNTGELFF.

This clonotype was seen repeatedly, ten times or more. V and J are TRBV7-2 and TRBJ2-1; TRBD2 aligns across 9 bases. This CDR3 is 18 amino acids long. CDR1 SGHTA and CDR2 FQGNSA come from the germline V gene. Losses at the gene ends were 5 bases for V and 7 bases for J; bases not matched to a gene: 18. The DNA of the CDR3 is TGTGCCAGCAGCCCCTTTATAGCGGGAGTTTTAAGGGCGAATGAGCAGTTCTTC. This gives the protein CASSPFIAGVLRANEQFF.

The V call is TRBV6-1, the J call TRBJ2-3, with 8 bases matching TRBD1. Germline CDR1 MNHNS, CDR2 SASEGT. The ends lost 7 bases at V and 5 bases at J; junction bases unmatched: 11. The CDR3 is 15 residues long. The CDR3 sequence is CASKFWTGSEDTQYF. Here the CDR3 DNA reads TGTGCCAGCAAATTTTGGACAGGGTCTGAAGATACGCAGTATTTT.

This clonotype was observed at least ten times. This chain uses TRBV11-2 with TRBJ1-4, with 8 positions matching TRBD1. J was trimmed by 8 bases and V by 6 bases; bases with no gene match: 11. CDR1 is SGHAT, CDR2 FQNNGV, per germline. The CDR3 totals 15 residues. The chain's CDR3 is CASSRTPRGREKLFF. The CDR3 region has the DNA TGTGCCAGCAGTCGAACTCCCAGGGGGCGCGAAAAACTGTTTTTT.

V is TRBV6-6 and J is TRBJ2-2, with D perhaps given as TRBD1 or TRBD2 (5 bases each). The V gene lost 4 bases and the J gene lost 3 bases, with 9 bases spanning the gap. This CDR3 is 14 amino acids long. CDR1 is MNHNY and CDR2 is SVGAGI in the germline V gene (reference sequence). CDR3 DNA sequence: TGTGCCAGCAGTTCCGGGACCCACACCGGGGAGCTGTTTTTT. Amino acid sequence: CASSSGTHTGELFF.

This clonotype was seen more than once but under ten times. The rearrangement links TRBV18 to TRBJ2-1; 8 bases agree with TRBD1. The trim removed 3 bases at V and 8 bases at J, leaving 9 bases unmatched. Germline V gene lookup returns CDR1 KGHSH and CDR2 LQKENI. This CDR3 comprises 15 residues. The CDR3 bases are TGTGCCAGCTCACCCGGGACAGGCCTGTTGCATGAGCAGTTCTTC. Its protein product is CASSPGTGLLHEQFF.